The present entry profiles one T cell receptor (beta chain) with its context. The data were obtained in a study of blood T cell repertoires in COVID-19. Study-wide context: Samples taken during acute and convalescent COVID-19 were collected in the United States, Italy and Spain. T cells, B-cell-depleted T cells, or PBMCs supplied cDNA or gDNA.

Per the germline V gene, CDR1 is LNHDA and CDR2 is SQIVND (reference sequence). Trimming took 1 base from V and 6 from J, leaving 10 bases between them. CDR3 size: 14 residues. Per the original data handling: Reference gene primers were amplified, and this amplification served to estimate nucleated cell counts. Sequencing was performed with immunoSEQ multiplex PCR; in TCRdb, only in-frame clones are kept and a portion is missing. That table furnishes V, J and clone size, whereas the DNA furnished D and trimming. The sample gives 80,000 to 100,000 clones, about 86% of which show up once; 22% is in the top ten.

Input material: peripheral blood. The source is an elderly woman in a cohort sampled during active or convalescent COVID-19. The chain couples TRBV19 to TRBJ1-5; D unresolved. The chain's CDR3 is CASSIGAGSQPQHF. The CDR3 bases are TGTGCCAGTAGTATAGGGGCAGGCAGTCAGCCCCAGCATTTT.